These 4 T cell receptor beta chains were sequenced from one sample in a study of shared clonotypes between healthy human individuals. The table came from immunoSEQ multiplex PCR; TCRdb's copy has only in-frame clones and leaves some out. The sample contains about 110,000 clones, roughly two thirds of which appear only once. Material for sequencing was memory CD8+ T cells sorted from blood. The subset was: CD45RO+ cells pooled with CCR7-negative TemRA cells. Receptors were obtained from a woman aged 25 to 39 in good health.

This clone has a count of ten or more. V and J are TRBV5-6 and TRBJ1-3; D unresolved. CDR3 length: 15 amino acids. V was clipped by 4 bases and J by 0 bases, with 11 bases between them. Germline CDR1 reads SGHDT; CDR2 reads YYEEEE. CDR3 region: CASSPSGISGNTIYF. Here the CDR3 DNA reads TGTGCCAGCAGCCCCAGCGGGATCTCTGGAAACACCATATATTTT.

The chain is built from TRBV15 and TRBJ1-3; TRBD1 is a possible D gene (5 bases). CDR1 LNHNV and CDR2 YYDKDF come from the germline V gene (reference sequence). CDR3 length: 17 residues. V gave up 1 base and J gave up 4 bases, with 17 bases separating them. The CDR3 sequence: CATSRVRRGRPGNTIYF. The CDR3 DNA is TGTGCCACCAGCAGAGTTCGTCGGGGACGGCCCGGAAACACCATATATTTT.

Here the CDR3 reads CASSSAGTVPPYEQYF. In nucleotides, the CDR3 is TGTGCCAGCAGTTCCGCCGGGACAGTCCCCCCCTACGAGCAGTACTTC. The J gene is TRBJ2-7, the V gene TRBV6-5, with 7 positions matching TRBD1. V gave up 4 bases and J gave up 2 bases; unmatched junction bases: 11. The CDR3 extends over 16 amino acids. Germline assignment: CDR1 MNHEY and CDR2 SVGAGI.

This clone was detected many times. The V call is TRBV11-1, the J call TRBJ2-7; 9 nucleotides agree with TRBD1. V shed 5 bases and J 6 bases; nucleotides not matched to a gene: 8. Looked up from germline, CDR1 is SGHAT and CDR2 is FQDESV (reference sequence). The CDR3 sequence is 14 residues long. The CDR3 spells CASSARDRVREQYF. For the CDR3, the DNA is TGTGCCAGCAGCGCCCGGGACAGGGTTCGCGAGCAGTACTTC.